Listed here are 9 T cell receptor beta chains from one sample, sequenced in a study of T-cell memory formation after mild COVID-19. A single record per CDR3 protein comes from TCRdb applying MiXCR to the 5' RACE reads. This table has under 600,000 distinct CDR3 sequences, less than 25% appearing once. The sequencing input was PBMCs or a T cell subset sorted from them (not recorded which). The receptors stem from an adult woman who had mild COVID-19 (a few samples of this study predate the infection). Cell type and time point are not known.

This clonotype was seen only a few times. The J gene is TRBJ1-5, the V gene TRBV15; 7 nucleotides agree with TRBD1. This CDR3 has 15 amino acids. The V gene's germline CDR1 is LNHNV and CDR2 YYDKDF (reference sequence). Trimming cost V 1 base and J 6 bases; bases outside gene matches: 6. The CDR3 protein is CATSRGSGGSQPQHF. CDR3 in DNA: TGTGCCACCAGCAGAGGCTCAGGGGGTAGTCAGCCCCAGCATTTT.

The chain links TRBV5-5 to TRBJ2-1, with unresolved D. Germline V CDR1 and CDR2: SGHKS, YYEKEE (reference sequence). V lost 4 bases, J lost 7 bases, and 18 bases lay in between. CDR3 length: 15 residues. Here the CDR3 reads CASSVRGKWKNEQFF. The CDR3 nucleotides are TGTGCCAGCAGCGTCCGAGGCAAATGGAAAAATGAGCAGTTCTTC.

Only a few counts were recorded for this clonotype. The CDR3 protein is CASSQEGTGGRWTQYF. The CDR3 nucleotides read TGCGCCAGCAGCCAAGAAGGTACAGGGGGCCGGTGGACGCAGTATTTT. The chain carries TRBV4-1 and TRBJ2-3; 9 nucleotides match TRBD1. The CDR3 runs 16 residues. The germline V gene encodes CDR1 MGHRA and CDR2 YSYEKL. Trimming at V came to 0 bases and at J to 9 bases, leaving 10 bases not matched to a gene.

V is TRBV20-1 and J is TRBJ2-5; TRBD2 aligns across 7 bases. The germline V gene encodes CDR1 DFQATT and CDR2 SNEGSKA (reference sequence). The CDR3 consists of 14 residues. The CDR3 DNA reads TGCAGGGTGGGGGGGACGGTCGTCCAAGAGACCCAGTACTTC. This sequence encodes CRVGGTVVQETQYF.

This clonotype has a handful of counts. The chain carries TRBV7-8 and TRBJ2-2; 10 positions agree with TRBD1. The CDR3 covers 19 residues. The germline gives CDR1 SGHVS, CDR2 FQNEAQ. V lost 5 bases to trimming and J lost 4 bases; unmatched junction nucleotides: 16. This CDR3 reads CASSRIRPDRGPSTGELFF. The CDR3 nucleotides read TGTGCCAGCAGCAGAATACGCCCTGACAGGGGGCCGAGCACCGGGGAGCTGTTTTTT.

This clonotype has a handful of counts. The CDR3 DNA reads TGTGCCAGCAGCGCACAATCGGGGCTTGAAGCTTTCTTT. It yields the protein CASSAQSGLEAFF. V gene TRBV7-3 combines with J gene TRBJ1-1; D perhaps matches TRBD1 (5 bases). This CDR3 contains 13 residues. The V gene's germline CDR1 is SGHTA and CDR2 FQGTGA. V was cut by 5 bases and J by 7 bases, with 14 bases left in between. Full variable domain (outside the CDR3, taken from reference TRBV7-3 and TRBJ1-1): GAGVSQTPSNKVTEKGKYVELRCDPISGHTALYWYRQSLGQGPEFLIYFQGTGAADDSGLPNDRFFAVRPEGSVSTLKIQRTERGDSAVYLCASSAQSGLEAFFGQGTRLTVV.

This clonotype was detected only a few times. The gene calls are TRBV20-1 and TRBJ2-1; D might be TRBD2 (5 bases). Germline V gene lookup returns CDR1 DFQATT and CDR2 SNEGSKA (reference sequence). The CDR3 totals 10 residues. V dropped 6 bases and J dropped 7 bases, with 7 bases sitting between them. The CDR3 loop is CSATRNEQFF. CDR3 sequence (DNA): TGCAGTGCAACTAGGAATGAGCAGTTCTTC.

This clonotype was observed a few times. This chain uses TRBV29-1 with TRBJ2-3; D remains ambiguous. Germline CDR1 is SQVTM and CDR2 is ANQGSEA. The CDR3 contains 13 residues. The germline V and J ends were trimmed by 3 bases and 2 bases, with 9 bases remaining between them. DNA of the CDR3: TGCAGCGTTGAGGTCCCACTCACAGATACGCAGTATTTT. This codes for CSVEVPLTDTQYF.

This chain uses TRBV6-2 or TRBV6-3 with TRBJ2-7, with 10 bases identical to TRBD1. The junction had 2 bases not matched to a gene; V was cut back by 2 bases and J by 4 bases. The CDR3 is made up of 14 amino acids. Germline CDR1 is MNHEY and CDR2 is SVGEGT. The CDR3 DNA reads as TGTGCCAGCAGTTACCTGGGACAGGGGTACGAGCAGTACTTC. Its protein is CASSYLGQGYEQYF.